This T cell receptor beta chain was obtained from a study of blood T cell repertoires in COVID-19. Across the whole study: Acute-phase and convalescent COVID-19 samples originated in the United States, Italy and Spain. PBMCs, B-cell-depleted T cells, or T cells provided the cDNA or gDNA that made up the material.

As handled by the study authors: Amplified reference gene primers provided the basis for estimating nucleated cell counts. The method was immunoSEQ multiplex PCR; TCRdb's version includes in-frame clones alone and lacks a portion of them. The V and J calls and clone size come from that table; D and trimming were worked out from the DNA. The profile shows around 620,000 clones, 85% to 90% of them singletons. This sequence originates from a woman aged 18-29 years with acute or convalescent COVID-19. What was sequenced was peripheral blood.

DNA of the CDR3: TGCAGCGTTGAAGATGAGGCAGGGGTCTTTGCGAACACTGAAGCTTTCTTT. Translating gives CSVEDEAGVFANTEAFF. The rearrangement joins TRBV29-1 to TRBJ1-1; D is perhaps TRBD1 (6 bases). This CDR3 is 17 amino acids long. Trimming took off 0 bases at V and 1 base at J, with 18 bases between the two ends. Germline V gene lookup returns CDR1 SQVTM and CDR2 ANQGSEA.